This T cell receptor beta chain was obtained from a study of shared clonotypes between healthy human individuals. Broader study findings: Sharing across a handful of donors was seen in 4% to 6.5% of naive CD4 clonotypes.

Comments on this clone: Its matching antigen is unknown.

Sequencing was performed with immunoSEQ multiplex PCR; in TCRdb, only in-frame clones are kept and a portion is missing. The sample shows under 600,000 clones, more than 95% of them seen only once. Sequenced: naive CD4+ T cells sorted from blood. Subset described: CD45RA+ positively selected. The TCR was taken from a woman aged 25-40 years in good health.

The CDR3 coding sequence is TGCGCCAGCAGCTTCAAACCGGGACAGGTGGACGAAAAACTGTTTTTT. It translates to CASSFKPGQVDEKLFF. The chain is built from TRBV5-1 and TRBJ1-4, with 8 bases lining up with TRBD1. CDR3 size: 16 residues. J lost 8 bases, V lost 2 bases, and 11 bases had no gene match. CDR1 SGHRS and CDR2 YFSETQ come from the germline V gene.